This T cell receptor beta chain was sequenced during a study of radiotherapy plus CTLA-4 blockade in lung cancer. Across the study: Objective responses were recorded in around 18% of patients, with disease control recorded in 25% to 40%.

Notes on this clone: No antigen is known for it.

Sequencing was performed with immunoSEQ multiplex PCR; in TCRdb, only in-frame clones are kept and a portion is missing. The sample lists 80,000 to 95,000 clones; approximately 78% were seen once. General observations from the study: Increased serum interferon-beta after radiation also reportedly predicted response strongly. In blood, after radiotherapy plus ipilimumab, tumor-derived TCR clones expanded.

Germline CDR1 and CDR2: SEHNR and FQNEAQ (reference sequence). The CDR3 is 14 amino acids. The trim removed 3 bases at V and 9 bases at J, leaving 6 bases unmatched. This chain joins TRBV7-9 and TRBJ2-1, with 9 bases that match TRBD2. This sequence originates from a human donor with non-small cell lung cancer that progressed on radiotherapy plus ipilimumab. The sequences come from peripheral blood, collected from a patient treated with radiotherapy plus ipilimumab. The CDR3 is CASSFSREGSEQFF. As DNA, the CDR3 is TGTGCCAGCAGCTTCTCGCGGGAGGGCAGTGAGCAGTTCTTC.